This T cell receptor beta chain was recovered during a study of T and B cells in COVID-19 patients. Study background: Peripheral blood came from COVID-19 patients with active infection or after recovery. Nine tenths of the roughly 20 active-infection patients had comorbidities associated with unfavorable COVID-19 outcome. Notes on the study in general: No sequencing was yet done of CD4+, regulatory or CD8+ subsets, or of SARS-CoV-2-responsive or tetramer+ sorted cells.

This CDR3 spans 13 amino acids. CDR1 KGHSH and CDR2 LQKENI come from the germline V gene. Trimming took 1 base from V and 4 from J, leaving 8 bases between them. Blood genomic DNA input for TRB amplification was about 250-500 ng. Multiplex PCR with BIOMED2 TRB-A/B primer pools amplified TRB rearrangements. A single record per CDR3 protein comes from TCRdb applying MiXCR to the multiplex PCR reads. The profile shows approximately 20,000 distinct CDR3 sequences, 25% to 30% of them singletons. This clonotype has at least ten counts. The target antigen is unknown. The clonotype was recovered from a human donor who had recovered from COVID-19. Material: blood. The J gene is TRBJ2-7, the V gene TRBV18, with D possibly TRBD2 on 7 matching bases. CDR3 sequence (DNA): TGTGCCAGCTCACCACAGGGGGGGTACGAGCAGTACTTC. This translates into CASSPQGGYEQYF.